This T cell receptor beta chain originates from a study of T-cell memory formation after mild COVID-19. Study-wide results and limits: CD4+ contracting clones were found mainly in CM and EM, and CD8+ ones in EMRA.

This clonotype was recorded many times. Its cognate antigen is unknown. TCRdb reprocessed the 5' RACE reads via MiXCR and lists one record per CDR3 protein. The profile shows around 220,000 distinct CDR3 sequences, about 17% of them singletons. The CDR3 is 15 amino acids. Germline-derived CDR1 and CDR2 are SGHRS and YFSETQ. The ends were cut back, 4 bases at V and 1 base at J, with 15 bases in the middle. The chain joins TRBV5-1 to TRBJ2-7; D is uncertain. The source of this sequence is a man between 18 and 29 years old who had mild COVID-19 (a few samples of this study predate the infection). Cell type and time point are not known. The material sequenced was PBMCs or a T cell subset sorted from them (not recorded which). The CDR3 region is CASSPDGLSSYEQYF. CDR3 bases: TGCGCCAGCAGCCCGGACGGATTATCTTCCTACGAGCAGTACTTC.